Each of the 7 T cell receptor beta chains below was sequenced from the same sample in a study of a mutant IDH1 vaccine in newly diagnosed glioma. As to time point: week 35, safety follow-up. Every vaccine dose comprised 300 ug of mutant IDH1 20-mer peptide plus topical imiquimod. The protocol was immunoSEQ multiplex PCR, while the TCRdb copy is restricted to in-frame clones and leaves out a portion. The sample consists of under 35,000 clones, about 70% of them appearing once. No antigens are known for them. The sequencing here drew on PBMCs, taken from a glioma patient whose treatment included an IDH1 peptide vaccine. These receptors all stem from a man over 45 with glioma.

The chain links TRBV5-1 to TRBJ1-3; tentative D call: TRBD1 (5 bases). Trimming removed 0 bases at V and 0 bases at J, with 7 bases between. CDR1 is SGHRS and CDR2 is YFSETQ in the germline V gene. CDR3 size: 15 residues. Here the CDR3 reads CASSLEGSSGNTIYF. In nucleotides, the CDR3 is TGCGCCAGCAGCTTGGAGGGGAGCTCTGGAAACACCATATATTTT.

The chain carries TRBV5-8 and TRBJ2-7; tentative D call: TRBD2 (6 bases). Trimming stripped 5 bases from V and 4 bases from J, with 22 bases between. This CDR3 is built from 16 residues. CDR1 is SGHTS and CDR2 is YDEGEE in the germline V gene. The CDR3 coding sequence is TGTGCCAGCAGTCCCCTGGCTTGGAGGGATCCGTACGAGCAGTACTTC. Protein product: CASSPLAWRDPYEQYF.

The CDR3, as DNA: TGTGCCAGCAGCTTTCCGTCAGTGGGGTCCTCTGGAAACACCATATATTTT. Its protein product is CASSFPSVGSSGNTIYF. The chain couples TRBV7-9 to TRBJ1-3; D is unresolved. Trimming pared 3 bases from V and 0 bases from J, leaving 15 bases between. CDR1 is SEHNR and CDR2 is FQNEAQ in the germline V gene (reference sequence). CDR3 length: 17 residues.

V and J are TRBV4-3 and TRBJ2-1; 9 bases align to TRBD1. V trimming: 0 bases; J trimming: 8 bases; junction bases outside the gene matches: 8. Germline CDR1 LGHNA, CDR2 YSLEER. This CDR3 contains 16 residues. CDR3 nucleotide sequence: TGCGCCAGCAGCCAAGACCGGACAGGGGATTGGGATGAGCAGTTCTTC. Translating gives CASSQDRTGDWDEQFF.

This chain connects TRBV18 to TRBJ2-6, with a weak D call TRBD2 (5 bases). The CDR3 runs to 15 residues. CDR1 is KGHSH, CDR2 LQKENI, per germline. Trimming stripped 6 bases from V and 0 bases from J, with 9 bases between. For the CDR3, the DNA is TGTGCCAGCTCCCCGACTAACTCTGGGGCCAACGTCCTGACTTTC. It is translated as CASSPTNSGANVLTF.

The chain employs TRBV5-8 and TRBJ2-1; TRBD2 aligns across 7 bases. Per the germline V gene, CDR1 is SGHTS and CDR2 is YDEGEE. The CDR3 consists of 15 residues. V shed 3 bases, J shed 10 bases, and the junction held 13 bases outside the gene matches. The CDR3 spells CASSYPLAVDVEQFF. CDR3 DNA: TGTGCCAGCAGCTACCCCCTAGCGGTGGACGTGGAGCAGTTCTTC.

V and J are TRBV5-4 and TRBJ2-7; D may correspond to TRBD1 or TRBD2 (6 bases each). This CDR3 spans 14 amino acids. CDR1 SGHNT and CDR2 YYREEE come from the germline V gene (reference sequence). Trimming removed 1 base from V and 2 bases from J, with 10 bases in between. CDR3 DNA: TGTGCCAGCAGCTTGCAAAGGGGGGCCTACGAGCAGTACTTC. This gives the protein CASSLQRGAYEQYF.